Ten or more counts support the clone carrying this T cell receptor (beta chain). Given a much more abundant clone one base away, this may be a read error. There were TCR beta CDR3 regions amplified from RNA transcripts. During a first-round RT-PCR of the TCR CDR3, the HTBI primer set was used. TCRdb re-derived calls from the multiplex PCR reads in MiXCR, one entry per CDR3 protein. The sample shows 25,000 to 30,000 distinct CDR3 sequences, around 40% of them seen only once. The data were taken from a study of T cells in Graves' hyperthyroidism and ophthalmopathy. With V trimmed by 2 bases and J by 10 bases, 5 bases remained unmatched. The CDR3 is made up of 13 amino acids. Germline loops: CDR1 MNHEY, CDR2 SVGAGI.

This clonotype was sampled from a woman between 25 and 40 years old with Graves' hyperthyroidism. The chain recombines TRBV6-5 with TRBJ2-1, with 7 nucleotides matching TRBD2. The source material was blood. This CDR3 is CASSYLRGEEQFF. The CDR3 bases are TGTGCCAGCAGTTACCTTCGGGGGGAGGAGCAGTTCTTC.